The entry below gives a single T cell receptor (beta chain) sequence along with its context. The antigen remains unidentified. This record belongs to a study of radiotherapy plus CTLA-4 blockade in lung cancer. Study-wide findings and caveats: Peripheral blood showed expansion of tumor-derived TCR clones after radiotherapy and ipilimumab.

Between the trimmed V and J ends, which lost 5 bases and 2 bases, there was a span of 3 bases. The germline V gene has CDR1 SEHNR and CDR2 FQNEAQ (reference sequence). The length of the CDR3 is 12 residues. Data came from immunoSEQ multiplex PCR; TCRdb stores just in-frame clones and leaves some out. Found here are about 90,000 clones, around 81% of them singletons; the top ten hold 13% to 15%. This sequence joins TRBV7-9 and TRBJ2-2; D unclear. This TCR was recovered from a human donor with non-small cell lung cancer that progressed on radiotherapy plus ipilimumab. The sample was peripheral blood, taken from a patient treated with radiotherapy plus ipilimumab. CDR3 residues: CASSPNTGELFF. CDR3 coding DNA: TGTGCCAGCAGCCCCAACACCGGGGAGCTGTTTTTT.